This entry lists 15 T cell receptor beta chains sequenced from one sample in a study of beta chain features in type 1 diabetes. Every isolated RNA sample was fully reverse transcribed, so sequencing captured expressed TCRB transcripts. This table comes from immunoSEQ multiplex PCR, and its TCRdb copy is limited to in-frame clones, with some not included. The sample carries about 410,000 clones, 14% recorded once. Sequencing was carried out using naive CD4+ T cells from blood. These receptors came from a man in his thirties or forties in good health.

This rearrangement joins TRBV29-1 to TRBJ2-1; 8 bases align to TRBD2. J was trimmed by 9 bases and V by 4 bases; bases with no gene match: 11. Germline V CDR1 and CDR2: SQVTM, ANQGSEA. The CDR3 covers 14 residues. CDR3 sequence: CSVAGRAKHTEQFF. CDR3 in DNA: TGCAGCGTTGCCGGGAGGGCCAAACACACTGAGCAGTTCTTC.

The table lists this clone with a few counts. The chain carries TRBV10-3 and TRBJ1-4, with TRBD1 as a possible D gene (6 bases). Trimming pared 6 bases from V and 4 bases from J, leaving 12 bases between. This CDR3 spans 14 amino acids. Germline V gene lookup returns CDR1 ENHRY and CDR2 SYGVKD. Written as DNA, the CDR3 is TGTGCCATCAGCCCACAGGGAGGTAATGAAAAACTGTTTTTT. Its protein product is CAISPQGGNEKLFF.

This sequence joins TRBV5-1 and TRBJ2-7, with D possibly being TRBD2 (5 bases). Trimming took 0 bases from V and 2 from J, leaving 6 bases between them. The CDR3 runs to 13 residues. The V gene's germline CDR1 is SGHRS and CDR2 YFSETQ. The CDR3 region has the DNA TGCGCCAGCAGCTTGGGACTAACCTACGAGCAGTACTTC. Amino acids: CASSLGLTYEQYF.

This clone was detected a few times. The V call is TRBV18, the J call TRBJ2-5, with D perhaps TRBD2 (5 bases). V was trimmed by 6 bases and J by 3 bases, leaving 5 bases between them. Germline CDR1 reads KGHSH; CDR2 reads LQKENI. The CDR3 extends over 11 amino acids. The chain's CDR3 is CASSGKETQYF. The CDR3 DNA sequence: TGTGCCAGCTCCGGGAAAGAGACCCAGTACTTC.

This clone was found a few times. The CDR3 loop reads CASSSGPSQETQYF. CDR3 bases: TGTGCCAGCAGCTCGGGACCCAGCCAAGAGACCCAGTACTTC. The genes are TRBV7-8 and TRBJ2-5; perhaps D is TRBD1 or TRBD2 (5 bases each). Germline V gene data show CDR1 as SGHVS and CDR2 as FQNEAQ. With 4 bases removed from V and 1 base from J, the gap between germline ends came to 10 bases. This CDR3 contains 14 residues.

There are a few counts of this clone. The CDR3 here is CASSIAPTRELFF. Here the CDR3 DNA reads TGTGCCAGTAGTATCGCGCCCACGAGAGAGCTGTTTTTT. The chain couples TRBV19 to TRBJ2-2; D uncertain. This CDR3 contains 13 residues. Trimming left V 3 bases short and J 11 bases short, with 13 bases between. Germline loops: CDR1 LNHDA, CDR2 SQIVND (reference sequence).

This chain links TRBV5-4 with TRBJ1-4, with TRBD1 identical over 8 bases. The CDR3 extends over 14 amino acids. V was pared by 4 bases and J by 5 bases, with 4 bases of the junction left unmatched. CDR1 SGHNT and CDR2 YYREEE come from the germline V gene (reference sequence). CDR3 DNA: TGTGCCAGCAGCCTAGACAGGGGAAATGAAAAACTGTTTTTT. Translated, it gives CASSLDRGNEKLFF.

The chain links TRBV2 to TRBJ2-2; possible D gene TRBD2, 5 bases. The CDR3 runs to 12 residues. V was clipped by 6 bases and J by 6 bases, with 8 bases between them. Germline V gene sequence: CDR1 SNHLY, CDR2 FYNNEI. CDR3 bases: TGTGCCAGCAGGGGAGCGGCCGGGGAGCTGTTTTTT. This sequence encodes CASRGAAGELFF.

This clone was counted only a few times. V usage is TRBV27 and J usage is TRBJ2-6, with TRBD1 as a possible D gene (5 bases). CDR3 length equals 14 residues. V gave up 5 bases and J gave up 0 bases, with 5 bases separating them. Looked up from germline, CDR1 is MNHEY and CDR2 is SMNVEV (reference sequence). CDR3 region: CASSDSSGANVLTF. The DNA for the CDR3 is TGTGCCAGCAGTGACAGCTCTGGGGCCAACGTCCTGACTTTC.

The CDR3 sequence is CATSRDNVGDTF. Here the CDR3 DNA reads TGTGCCACCAGCAGAGATAATGTTGGAGACACCTTC. The chain combines TRBV15 with TRBJ1-2; unclear D gene. This CDR3 is 12 amino acids long. CDR1 and CDR2 (germline): LNHNV, YYDKDF (reference sequence). V lost 0 bases to trimming and J lost 12 bases, with 11 bases between them.

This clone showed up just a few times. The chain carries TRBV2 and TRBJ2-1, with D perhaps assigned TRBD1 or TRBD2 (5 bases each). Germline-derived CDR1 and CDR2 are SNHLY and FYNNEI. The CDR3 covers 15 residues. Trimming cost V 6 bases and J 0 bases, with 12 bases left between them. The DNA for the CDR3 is TGTGCCAGCAGCGGACCGGGGCGCTCCTACAATGAGCAGTTCTTC. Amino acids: CASSGPGRSYNEQFF. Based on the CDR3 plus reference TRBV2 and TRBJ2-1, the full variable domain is EPEVTQTPSHQVTQMGQEVILRCVPISNHLYFYWYRQILGQKVEFLVSFYNNEISEKSEIFDDQFSVERPDGSNFTLKIRSTKLEDSAMYFCASSGPGRSYNEQFFGPGTRLTVL.

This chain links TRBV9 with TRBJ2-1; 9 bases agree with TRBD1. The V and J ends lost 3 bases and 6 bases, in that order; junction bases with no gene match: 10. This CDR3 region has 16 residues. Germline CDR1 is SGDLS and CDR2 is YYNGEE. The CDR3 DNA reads TGTGCCAGCAGCGGTTCCGGGACAGGGTTAATCAATGAGCAGTTCTTC. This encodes CASSGSGTGLINEQFF.

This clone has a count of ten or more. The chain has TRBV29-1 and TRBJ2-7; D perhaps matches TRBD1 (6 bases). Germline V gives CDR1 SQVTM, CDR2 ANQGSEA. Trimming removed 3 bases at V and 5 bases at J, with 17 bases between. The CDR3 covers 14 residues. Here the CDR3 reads CSVDTTGILNEQYF. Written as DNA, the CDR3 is TGCAGCGTTGACACAACAGGGATCTTAAACGAGCAGTACTTC.

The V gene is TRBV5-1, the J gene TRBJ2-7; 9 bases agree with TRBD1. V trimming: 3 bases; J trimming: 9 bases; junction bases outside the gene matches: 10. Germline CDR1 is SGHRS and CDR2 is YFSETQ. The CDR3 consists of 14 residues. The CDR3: CASSSTGTGLGQYF. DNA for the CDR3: TGCGCCAGCAGCTCAACCGGGACAGGGCTCGGGCAGTACTTC.

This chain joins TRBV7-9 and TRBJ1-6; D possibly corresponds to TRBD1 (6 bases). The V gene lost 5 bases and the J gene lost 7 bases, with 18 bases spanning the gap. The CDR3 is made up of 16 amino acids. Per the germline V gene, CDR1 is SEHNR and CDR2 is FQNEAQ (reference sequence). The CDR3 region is CASSGPQGGRNSPLHF. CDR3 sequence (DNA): TGTGCCAGCAGCGGGCCACAGGGAGGTCGGAATTCACCCCTCCACTTT.